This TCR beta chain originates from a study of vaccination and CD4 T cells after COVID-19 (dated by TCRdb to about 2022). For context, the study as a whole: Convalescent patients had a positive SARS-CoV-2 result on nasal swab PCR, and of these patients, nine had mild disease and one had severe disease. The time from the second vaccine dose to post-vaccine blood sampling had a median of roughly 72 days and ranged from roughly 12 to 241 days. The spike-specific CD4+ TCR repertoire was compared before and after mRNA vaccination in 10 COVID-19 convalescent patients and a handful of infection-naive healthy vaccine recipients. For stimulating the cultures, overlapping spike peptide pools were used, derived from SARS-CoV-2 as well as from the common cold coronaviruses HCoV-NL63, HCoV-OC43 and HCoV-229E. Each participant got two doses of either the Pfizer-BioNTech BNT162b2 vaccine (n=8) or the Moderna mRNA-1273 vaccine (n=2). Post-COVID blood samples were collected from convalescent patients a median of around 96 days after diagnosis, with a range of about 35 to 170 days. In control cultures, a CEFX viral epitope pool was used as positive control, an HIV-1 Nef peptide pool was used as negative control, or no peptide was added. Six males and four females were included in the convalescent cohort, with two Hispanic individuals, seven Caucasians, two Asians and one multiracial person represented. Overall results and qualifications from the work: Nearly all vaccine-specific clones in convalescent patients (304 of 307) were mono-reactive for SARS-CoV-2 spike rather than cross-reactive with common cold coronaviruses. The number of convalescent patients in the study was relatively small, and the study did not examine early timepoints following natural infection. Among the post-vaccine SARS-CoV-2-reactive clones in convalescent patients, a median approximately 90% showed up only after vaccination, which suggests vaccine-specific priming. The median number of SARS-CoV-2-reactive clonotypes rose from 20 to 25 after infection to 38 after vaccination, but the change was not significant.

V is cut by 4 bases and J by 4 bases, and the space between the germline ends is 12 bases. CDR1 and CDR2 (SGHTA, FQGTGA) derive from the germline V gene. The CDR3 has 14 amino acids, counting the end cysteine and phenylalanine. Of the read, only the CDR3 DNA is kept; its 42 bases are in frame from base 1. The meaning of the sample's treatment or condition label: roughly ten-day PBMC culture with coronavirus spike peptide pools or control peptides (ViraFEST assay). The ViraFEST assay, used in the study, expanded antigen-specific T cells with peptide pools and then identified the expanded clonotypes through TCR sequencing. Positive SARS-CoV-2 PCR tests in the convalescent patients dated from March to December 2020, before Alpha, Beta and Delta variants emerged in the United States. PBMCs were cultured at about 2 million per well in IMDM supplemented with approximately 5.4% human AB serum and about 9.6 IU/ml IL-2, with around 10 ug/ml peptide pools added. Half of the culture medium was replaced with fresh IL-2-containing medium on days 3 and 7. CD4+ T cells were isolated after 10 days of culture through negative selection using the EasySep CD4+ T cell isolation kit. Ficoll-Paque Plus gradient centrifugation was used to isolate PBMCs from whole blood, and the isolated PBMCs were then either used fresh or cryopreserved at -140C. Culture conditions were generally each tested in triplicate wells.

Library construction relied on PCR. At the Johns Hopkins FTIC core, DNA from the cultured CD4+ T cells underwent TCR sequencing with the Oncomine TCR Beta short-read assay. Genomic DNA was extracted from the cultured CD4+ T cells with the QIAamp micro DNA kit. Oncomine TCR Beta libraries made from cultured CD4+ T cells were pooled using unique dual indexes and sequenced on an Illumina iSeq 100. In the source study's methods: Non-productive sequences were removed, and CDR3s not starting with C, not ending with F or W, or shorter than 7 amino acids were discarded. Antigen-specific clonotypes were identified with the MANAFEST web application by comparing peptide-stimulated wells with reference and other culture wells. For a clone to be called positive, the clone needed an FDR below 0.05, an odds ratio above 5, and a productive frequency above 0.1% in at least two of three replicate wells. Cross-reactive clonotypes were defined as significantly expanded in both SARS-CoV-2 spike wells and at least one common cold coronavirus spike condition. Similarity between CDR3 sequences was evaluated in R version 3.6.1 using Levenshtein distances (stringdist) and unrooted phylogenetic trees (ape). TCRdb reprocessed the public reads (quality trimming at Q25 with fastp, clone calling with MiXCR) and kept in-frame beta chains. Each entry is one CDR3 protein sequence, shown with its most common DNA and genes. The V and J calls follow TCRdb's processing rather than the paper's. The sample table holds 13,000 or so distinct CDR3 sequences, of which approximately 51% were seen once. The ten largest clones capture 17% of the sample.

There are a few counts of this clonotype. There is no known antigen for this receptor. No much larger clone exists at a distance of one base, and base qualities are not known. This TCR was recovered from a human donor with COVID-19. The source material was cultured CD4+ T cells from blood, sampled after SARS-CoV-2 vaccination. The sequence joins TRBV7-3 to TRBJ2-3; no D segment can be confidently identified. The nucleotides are TGTGCCAGCAGCTACAGAAAGGGTTCAGATACGCAGTATTTT. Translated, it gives CASSYRKGSDTQYF.